This T cell receptor (beta chain) was sequenced in a study of blood T cell repertoires in COVID-19. For the study at large: Samples taken during acute and convalescent COVID-19 were collected in the United States, Italy and Spain.

This CDR3 has 13 residues. Germline values: CDR1 SQVTM, CDR2 ANQGSEA. Trimming removed 0 bases from V and 3 bases from J; junction bases left unmatched: 2. Followed over time, Seattle patients had been enrolled while infection was active. TCRdb's table, derived via immunoSEQ multiplex PCR, lists solely in-frame clones and lacks some. This table has about 150,000 clones, around 84% appearing once. What was sequenced was peripheral blood. The receptor's source is a young man with COVID-19, enrolled during active disease. The chain recombines TRBV29-1 with TRBJ2-7, with 7 bases fitting TRBD2. CDR3 coding DNA: TGCAGCGTTGAAGACAGCGGGATCTACGAGCAGTACTTC. Translating gives CSVEDSGIYEQYF.